One and the same sample provided the 3 T cell receptor beta chains below, sequenced in a study of cytomegalovirus exposure and HLA in healthy donors. The PCR used 60 Vbeta and 13 Jbeta primers. Sequencing was performed with immunoSEQ multiplex PCR; in TCRdb, only in-frame clones are kept and a portion is missing. The sample yields about 140,000 clones, 80% seen once. The sequenced material came from PBMCs. Receptor source: a male donor in good health and CMV-seronegative.

This clone was observed a single time. J is TRBJ1-1 and V is TRBV7-9; 9 bases are shared with TRBD1. The CDR3 totals 15 residues. Germline CDR1 SEHNR, CDR2 FQNEAQ (reference sequence). The V gene end was trimmed by 4 bases and the J gene end by 0 bases; junction bases not matched to a gene: 3. The CDR3 nucleotides are TGTGCCAGCAGCTCTCACAGGGGGCTGAACACTGAAGCTTTCTTT. Protein sequence: CASSSHRGLNTEAFF.

The chain couples TRBV6-5 to TRBJ1-2; D possibly corresponds to TRBD1 (6 bases). Germline V lookup: CDR1 MNHEY, CDR2 SVGAGI. Trimming shortened V by 3 bases and J by 4 bases, and 15 bases separated the two germline ends. This CDR3 is 15 amino acids long. The CDR3 sequence: CASSYSNQGTYGYTF. In nucleotides, the CDR3 is TGTGCCAGCAGTTATTCCAACCAGGGGACCTATGGCTACACCTTC.

This clone was observed a single time. CDR3 sequence reads: CASSPGTGWEKLFF. The DNA of the CDR3 is TGTGCCAGCAGCCCAGGGACAGGGTGGGAAAAACTGTTTTTT. The gene calls are TRBV13 and TRBJ1-4, with TRBD1 matching over 9 bases. CDR3 length equals 14 residues. Germline values: CDR1 PRHDT, CDR2 FYEKMQ (reference sequence). The trim removed 5 bases at V and 8 bases at J, leaving 6 bases unmatched.